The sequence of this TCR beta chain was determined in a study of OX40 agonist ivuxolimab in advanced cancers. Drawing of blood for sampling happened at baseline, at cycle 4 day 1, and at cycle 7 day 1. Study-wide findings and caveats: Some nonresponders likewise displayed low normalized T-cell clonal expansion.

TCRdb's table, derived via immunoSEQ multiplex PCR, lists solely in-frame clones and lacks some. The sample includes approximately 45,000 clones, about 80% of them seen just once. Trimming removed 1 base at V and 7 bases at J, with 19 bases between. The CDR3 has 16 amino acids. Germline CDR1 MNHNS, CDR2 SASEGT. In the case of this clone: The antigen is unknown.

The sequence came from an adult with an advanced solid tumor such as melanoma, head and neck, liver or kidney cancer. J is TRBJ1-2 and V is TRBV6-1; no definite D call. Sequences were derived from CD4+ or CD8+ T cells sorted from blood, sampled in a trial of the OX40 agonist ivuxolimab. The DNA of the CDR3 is TGTGCCAGCAGTGAAGTTCCAGACCCAACCCTCGGTGGCTACACCTTC. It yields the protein CASSEVPDPTLGGYTF.